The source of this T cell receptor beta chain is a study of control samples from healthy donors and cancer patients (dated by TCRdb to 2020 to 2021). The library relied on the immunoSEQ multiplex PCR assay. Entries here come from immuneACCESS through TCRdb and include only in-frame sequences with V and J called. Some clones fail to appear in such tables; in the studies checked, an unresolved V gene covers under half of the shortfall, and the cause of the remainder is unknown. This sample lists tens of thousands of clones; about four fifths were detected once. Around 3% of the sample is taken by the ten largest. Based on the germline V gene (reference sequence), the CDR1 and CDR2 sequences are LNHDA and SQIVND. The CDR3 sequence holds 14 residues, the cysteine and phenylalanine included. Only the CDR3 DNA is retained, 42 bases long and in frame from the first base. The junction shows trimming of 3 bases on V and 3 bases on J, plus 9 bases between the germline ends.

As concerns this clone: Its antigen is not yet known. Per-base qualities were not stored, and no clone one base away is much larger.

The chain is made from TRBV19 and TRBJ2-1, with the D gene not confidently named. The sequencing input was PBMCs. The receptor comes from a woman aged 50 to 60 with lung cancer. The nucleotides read TGTGCCAGTAGTATCCCTTCTAGCTACAATGAGCAGTTCTTC. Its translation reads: CASSIPSSYNEQFF.